Shown below are 23 T cell receptor beta chains from a single sample sequenced in a study of blood T cells in healthy people across ages. It was with a sample-barcoded 5' primer and a J-beta primer mix that a second PCR of roughly 7 to 12 cycles was run. TCRdb called the 5' RACE reads again in MiXCR, with one record for every CDR3 protein. The sample gives hundreds of thousands of distinct CDR3 sequences, about 55% of which show up once; 45% to 60% is in the top ten. The source material was blood. Receptor source: a man aged 55 to 70 in good health.

The table lists this clonotype with a few counts. The V and J genes are TRBV29-1 and TRBJ2-7, with 9 bases that match TRBD1. The germline CDR1 and CDR2 sequences are SQVTM and ANQGSEA. Trimming took 6 bases from V and 6 from J; bases not matched to a gene: 9. CDR3 length equals 13 residues. The CDR3 loop reads CSVGQGIGSEQYF. The CDR3 bases are TGCAGCGTGGGACAGGGAATCGGGAGCGAGCAGTACTTC.

This clonotype was counted at least ten times. This chain joins TRBV20-1 and TRBJ2-5, with 10 bases lining up with TRBD2. The CDR3 is 15 amino acids. Germline CDR1 reads DFQATT; CDR2 reads SNEGSKA (reference sequence). V shed 1 base and J 5 bases; nucleotides not matched to a gene: 7. This CDR3 reads CSARGVAGGEETQYF. For the CDR3, the DNA is TGCAGTGCTAGAGGGGTAGCGGGAGGAGAGGAGACCCAGTACTTC.

The chain carries TRBV5-6 and TRBJ1-2, with TRBD1 as a possible D gene (5 bases). Germline CDR1 reads SGHDT; CDR2 reads YYEEEE. Trimming stripped 4 bases from V and 1 base from J, with 11 bases between. The CDR3 runs to 14 residues. The CDR3, as DNA: TGTGCCAGCAGCCAGGGAGACTTTAACTATGGCTACACCTTC. It translates to CASSQGDFNYGYTF.

The rearrangement links TRBV6-1 to TRBJ2-2; 8 positions match TRBD1. The CDR3 is made up of 15 amino acids. Germline lookup yields CDR1 MNHNS and CDR2 SASEGT. V lost 5 bases, J lost 6 bases, and 8 bases stayed unmatched. The CDR3 region has the DNA TGTGCCAGCAGTCCGGGACAGGCAGGCCCCGGGGAGCTGTTTTTT. It is translated as CASSPGQAGPGELFF.

The chain carries TRBV20-1 and TRBJ2-4, with D possibly matching TRBD2 (6 bases). The DNA end lines up better with TRBJ2-7; the J call may be wrong. Germline assignment: CDR1 DFQATT and CDR2 SNEGSKA (reference sequence). The CDR3 spans 15 residues. The DNA of the CDR3 is TGCAGTGCTAGGCCTATGCGGGACTCCCCCTACGAGCAGTACTTC. As protein: CSARPMRDSPYEQYF.

As for this clonotype: A much more abundant neighbour one base away suggests this may be a read error. The chain uses TRBV6-6 and TRBJ2-1; 7 bases are a match to TRBD1. TRBJ2-7 matches the DNA end more closely, so the J call is doubtful. The germline V gene has CDR1 MNHNY and CDR2 SVGAGI (reference sequence). The CDR3 runs to 15 residues. In DNA form, the CDR3 reads TGTGCCAGCAAAAACTGGGACAGCTCCTACAATGAGCAGTACTTC. Amino acids: CASKNWDSSYNEQYF.

The chain carries TRBV29-1 and TRBJ2-7; weak D call: TRBD1 (6 bases). CDR3 length equals 13 residues. Trimming removed 6 bases from V and 2 bases from J, with 14 bases in between. CDR1 is SQVTM, CDR2 ANQGSEA, per germline. CDR3 residues: CSVRTVLTYEQYF. CDR3 bases: TGCAGCGTCAGGACAGTTTTAACCTACGAGCAGTACTTC.

This clonotype has more than one count but fewer than ten. The chain couples TRBV20-1 to TRBJ2-7; D remains unclear. The CDR3 length is 12 residues. Germline CDR1 and CDR2: DFQATT and SNEGSKA (reference sequence). V lost 4 bases, J lost 0 bases, and 7 bases lay in between. CDR3 loop: CSAMKRSYEQYF. DNA of the CDR3: TGCAGTGCTATGAAACGCTCCTACGAGCAGTACTTC.

This clonotype was seen a few times. The chain has TRBV2 and TRBJ2-3; 7 bases fit TRBD1. Germline-derived CDR1 and CDR2 are SNHLY and FYNNEI. With 6 bases clipped from V and 2 bases from J, the junction kept 11 bases outside the gene matches. This CDR3 has 16 amino acids. The CDR3: CASRDGQEPVTDTQYF. The CDR3 region has the DNA TGTGCCAGCAGAGACGGACAGGAGCCTGTCACAGATACGCAGTATTTT.

This clonotype was counted between two and nine times. The V gene is TRBV4-3, the J gene TRBJ2-5; 8 bases are shared with TRBD2. The J call is uncertain, as TRBJ2-7 better fits the DNA end. Looked up from germline, CDR1 is LGHNA and CDR2 is YSLEER. The CDR3 consists of 16 residues. CDR3 nucleotide sequence: TGCGCCAGCAGCCAAGATATAGAGGCGGGAGGTCGCGAGCAGTACTTC. This gives the protein CASSQDIEAGGREQYF.

Details on this clonotype: The junction departs from the called germline gene at one end, perhaps through a read error. V usage is TRBV3-1 and J usage is TRBJ1-6; TRBD1 might be the D (6 bases). This CDR3 is 13 amino acids long. Germline CDR1 and CDR2: LGHDT and YNNKEL (reference sequence). CDR3 DNA: TGTGCCAGCAGGAACCTACAGGGTTCACCCCCCCACTTT. Translating it yields CASRNLQGSPPHF.

This clonotype was found once. J is TRBJ2-3 and V is TRBV4-1; D not certain. Germline V gives CDR1 MGHRA, CDR2 YSYEKL. The CDR3 runs to 14 residues. Trimming took off 1 base at V and 5 bases at J, with 10 bases between the two ends. The CDR3 loop is CASSQVPRRDTQYF. The DNA for the CDR3 is TGCGCCAGCAGCCAAGTCCCACGGAGAGATACGCAGTATTTT.

This clonotype was seen a handful of times. The chain has TRBV12-3 or TRBV12-4 and TRBJ2-3; 7 nucleotides align to TRBD2. V shed 2 bases and J 6 bases; nucleotides not matched to a gene: 8. The CDR3 loop spans 15 amino acids. CDR3 region: CASSLQGGRKDTQYF. The DNA for the CDR3 is TGTGCCAGCAGTTTACAGGGCGGGAGAAAGGATACGCAGTATTTT.

This chain connects TRBV3-1 to TRBJ1-2; a weak D match, TRBD1 (5 bases). This CDR3 spans 14 amino acids. V gave up 5 bases and J gave up 4 bases, with 14 bases separating them. Germline CDR1 reads LGHDT; CDR2 reads YNNKEL (reference sequence). CDR3 residues: CASSKGLLTYGYTF. The CDR3 nucleotides read TGTGCCAGCAGCAAGGGACTCCTGACCTATGGCTACACCTTC.

This clonotype was seen at least ten times. The CDR3 spells CASSYSPPSGIYNEQFF. The CDR3 nucleotides read TGTGCCAGCAGTTACTCACCCCCTAGCGGGATCTACAATGAGCAGTTCTTC. The V and J genes are TRBV6-2 or TRBV6-3 and TRBJ2-1; 9 positions match TRBD2. The CDR3 consists of 17 residues. The V segment lost 0 bases and the J segment 3 bases; nucleotides outside the gene matches: 6. Germline values: CDR1 MNHEY, CDR2 SVGEGT.

This clonotype appeared a single time. The rearrangement joins TRBV12-3 or TRBV12-4 to TRBJ2-3; the D call may be TRBD1 or TRBD2 (5 bases each). This CDR3 contains 14 residues. With 5 bases removed from V and 6 bases from J, the gap between germline ends came to 15 bases. The chain's CDR3 is CASSGTAVGDTQYF. CDR3 in DNA: TGTGCCAGCAGTGGGACGGCCGTCGGGGATACGCAGTATTTT.

J is TRBJ2-5 and V is TRBV29-1, with 12 bases matching TRBD2. V shed 3 bases and J 1 base; nucleotides not matched to a gene: 6. The CDR3 covers 16 residues. The germline V gene encodes CDR1 SQVTM and CDR2 ANQGSEA. In DNA form, the CDR3 reads TGCAGCGTTGATAACGGACTAGCGGGATCCCAAGAGACCCAGTACTTC. The encoded protein is CSVDNGLAGSQETQYF.

The chain couples TRBV4-1 to TRBJ2-3; weak D call: TRBD1 (5 bases). Germline-derived CDR1 and CDR2 are MGHRA and YSYEKL. The CDR3 is 15 residues long. V lost 4 bases and J lost 2, with 13 bases in between. The CDR3 is CASSPSGHLTDTQYF. In DNA, the CDR3 is TGCGCCAGCAGCCCCTCCGGACACCTCACAGATACGCAGTATTTT.

This clonotype was detected once. The V and J genes are TRBV28 and TRBJ1-2, with a weak D call TRBD1 (6 bases). The CDR3 runs to 17 residues. Between the trimmed V and J ends, which lost 3 bases and 1 base, there was a span of 18 bases. The germline V gene has CDR1 MDHEN and CDR2 SYDVKM. The CDR3 coding sequence is TGTGCCAGCAGTTTCGTTGATACAGGGTTCCGTAACTATGGCTACACCTTC. As protein: CASSFVDTGFRNYGYTF.

This sequence joins TRBV20-1 and TRBJ1-2; D uncertain. The CDR3 length is 14 residues. Germline V gene lookup returns CDR1 DFQATT and CDR2 SNEGSKA (reference sequence). The ends were cut back, 3 bases at V and 1 base at J, with 12 bases in the middle. The CDR3: CSASVPGFNYGYTF. DNA of the CDR3: TGCAGTGCTAGTGTTCCAGGTTTTAACTATGGCTACACCTTC.

The sample holds a few counts of this clonotype. This sequence joins TRBV4-2 and TRBJ2-7; D gene unclear. The better agreement between TRBJ2-5 and the DNA end casts doubt on the J call. The CDR3 runs 16 residues. Germline values: CDR1 LGHNA, CDR2 YNFKEQ. In nucleotides, the CDR3 is TGTGCCAGCAGCCAAGATCCCGACGGCAACCAAGAGACCCAGTACTTC. This encodes CASSQDPDGNQETQYF.

Concerning this clonotype itself: A much more abundant neighbour one base away suggests this may be a read error. This chain uses TRBV6-5 with TRBJ1-2, with D maybe TRBD1 (5 bases). CDR3 size: 16 residues. Germline CDR1 MNHEY, CDR2 SVGAGI. Here the CDR3 DNA reads TGTGCCGGCAGACACCTCACGGGGGGGGACGACTATGGCTACACCTTC. This gives the protein CAGRHLTGGDDYGYTF.

The rearrangement links TRBV28 to TRBJ1-5; D is unclear. The CDR3 has 14 amino acids. Germline CDR1 MDHEN, CDR2 SYDVKM. V lost 6 bases and J 5 bases, leaving 14 bases between the germline ends. CDR3 coding DNA: TGTGCCAGCAGGCTGACCCCGTCCCATCAGCCCCAGCATTTT. Protein: CASRLTPSHQPQHF. The full variable domain, completed using reference TRBV28 and TRBJ1-5, is DVKVTQSSRYLVKRTGEKVFLECVQDMDHENMFWYRQDPGLGLRLIYFSYDVKMKEKGDIPEGYSVSREKKERFSLILESASTNQTSMYLCASRLTPSHQPQHFGDGTRLSIL.